This TCR beta chain derives from a study of molecular identifiers for immune sequencing clone quantification. Trimming removed 11 bases from V and 2 bases from J; junction bases left unmatched: 5. Germline V gives CDR1 MRHNA, CDR2 SNTAGT. This CDR3 region has 13 residues. TCRdb reprocessed the PCR reads via MiXCR and lists one record per CDR3 protein. The profile covers some 89,000 distinct CDR3 sequences, with roughly a quarter appearing a single time and more than 0.8% taken by the ten largest. Study results and caveats: Highly expanded clone sizes could be underestimated by identical TCR molecules that share a barcode. Jurkat TCR RNA that was spiked in from one cell was reportedly detectable among one million naive cells. Beyond 20 RNA copies, clones held over 99% of effector molecules, compared with under 1% in naive cells.

Sorted cell numbers of roughly 18,000 to 1,000,000, with 10%, 30% or 50% RNA, served as input for naive CD8 libraries. A word on this clonotype: Its antigen is currently unknown. A single base separates this from a much larger clone, so it may be a read error.

The chain is built from TRBV6-4 and TRBJ2-3, with 9 bases fitting TRBD2. Sequencing input: naive CD8+ T cells from blood, with Jurkat cell RNA spiked in. Subset in this sample: FACS-sorted CD8+CD4-CCR7+CD45RA+ naive T cells. The sequence was obtained from a human donor in good health. Some libraries in this study had Jurkat cell RNA spiked in. This CDR3 reads CAPSSGATDTQYF. In nucleotides, the CDR3 is TGTGCCCCCTCTAGCGGGGCCACAGATACGCAGTATTTT.